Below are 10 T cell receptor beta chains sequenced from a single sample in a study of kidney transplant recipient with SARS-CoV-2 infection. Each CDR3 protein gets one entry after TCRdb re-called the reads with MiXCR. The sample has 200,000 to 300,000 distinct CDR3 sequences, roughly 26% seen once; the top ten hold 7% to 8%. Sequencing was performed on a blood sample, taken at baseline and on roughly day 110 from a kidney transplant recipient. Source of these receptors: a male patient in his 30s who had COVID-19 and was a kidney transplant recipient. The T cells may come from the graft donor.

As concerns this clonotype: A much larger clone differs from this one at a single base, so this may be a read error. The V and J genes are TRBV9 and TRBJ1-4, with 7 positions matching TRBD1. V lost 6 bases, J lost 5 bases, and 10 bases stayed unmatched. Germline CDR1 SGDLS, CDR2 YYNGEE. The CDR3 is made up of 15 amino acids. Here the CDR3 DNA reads TGTGCCAGCAACGCCCAGACAGGGAAAAATGAAAAACTGTTTTTT. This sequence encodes CASNAQTGKNEKLFF. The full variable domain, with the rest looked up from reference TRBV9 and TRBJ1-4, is DSGVTQTPKHLITATGQRVTLRCSPRSGDLSVYWYQQSLDQGLQFLIQYYNGEERAKGNILERFSAQQFPDLHSELNLSSLELGDSALYFCASNAQTGKNEKLFFGSGTQLSVL.

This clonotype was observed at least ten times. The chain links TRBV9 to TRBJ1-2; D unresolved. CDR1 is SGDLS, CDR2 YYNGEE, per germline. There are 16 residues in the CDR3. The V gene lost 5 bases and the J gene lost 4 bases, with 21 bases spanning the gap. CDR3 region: CASRDWYSRKTYGYTF. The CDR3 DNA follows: TGTGCCAGCAGGGATTGGTACTCAAGAAAGACCTATGGCTACACCTTC.

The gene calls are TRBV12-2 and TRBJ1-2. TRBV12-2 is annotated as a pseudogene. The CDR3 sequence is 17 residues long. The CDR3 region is CASRESWTPRKTYGYTF. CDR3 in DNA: TGTGCAAGTCGCGAGTCTTGGACTCCACGAAAGACCTATGGCTACACCTTC.

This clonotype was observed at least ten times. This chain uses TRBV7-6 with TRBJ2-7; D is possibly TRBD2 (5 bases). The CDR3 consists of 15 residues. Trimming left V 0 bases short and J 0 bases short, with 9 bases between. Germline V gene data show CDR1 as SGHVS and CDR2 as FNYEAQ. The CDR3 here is CASSLASDSSYEQYF. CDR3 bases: TGTGCCAGCAGCTTAGCTAGCGATAGCTCCTACGAGCAGTACTTC.

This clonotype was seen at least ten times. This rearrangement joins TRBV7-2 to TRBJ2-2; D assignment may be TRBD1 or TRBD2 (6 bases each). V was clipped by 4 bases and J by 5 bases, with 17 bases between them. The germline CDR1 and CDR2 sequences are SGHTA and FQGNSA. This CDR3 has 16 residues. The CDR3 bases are TGTGCCAGCAGCTCCACAGCTAGGGGGGATACCGGGGAGCTGTTTTTT. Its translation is CASSSTARGDTGELFF.

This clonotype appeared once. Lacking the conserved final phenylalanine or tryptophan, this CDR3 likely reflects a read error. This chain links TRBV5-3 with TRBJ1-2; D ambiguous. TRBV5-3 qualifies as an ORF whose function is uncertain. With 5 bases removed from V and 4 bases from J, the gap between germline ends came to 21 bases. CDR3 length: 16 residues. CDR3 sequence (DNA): TGTGCCAGAAGGGTGAAAGTGGTGAGAAAGACCTATGGCTACACCCTC. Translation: CARRVKVVRKTYGYTL.

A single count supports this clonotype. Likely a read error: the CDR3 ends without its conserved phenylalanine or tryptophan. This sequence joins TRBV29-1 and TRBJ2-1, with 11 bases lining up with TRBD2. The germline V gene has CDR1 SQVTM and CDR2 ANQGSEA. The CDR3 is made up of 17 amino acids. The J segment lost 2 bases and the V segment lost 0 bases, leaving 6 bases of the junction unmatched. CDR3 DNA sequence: TGCAGCGTTGAAGAGCTAGCGGGAGGTGGGACCTACAATGAGCAGTTCATC. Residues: CSVEELAGGGTYNEQFI.

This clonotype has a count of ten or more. The CDR3 nucleotides read TGTGCCAGCAGTTCCCTCGGGATAGAGCGGGAGCCTTTTGGTGAGCAGTTCTTC. Residues: CASSSLGIEREPFGEQFF. This chain joins TRBV28 and TRBJ2-1; the match to TRBD2 covers 8 bases. The CDR3 contains 18 residues. Germline V gene lookup returns CDR1 MDHEN and CDR2 SYDVKM. V shed 4 bases and J 9 bases; nucleotides not matched to a gene: 20.

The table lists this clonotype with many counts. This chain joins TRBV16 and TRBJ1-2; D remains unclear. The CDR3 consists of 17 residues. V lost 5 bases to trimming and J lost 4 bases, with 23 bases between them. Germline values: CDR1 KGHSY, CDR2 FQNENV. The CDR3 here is CASSSEVVVRKTYGYTF. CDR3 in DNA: TGTGCCAGCAGCAGCGAAGTGGTCGTTAGAAAGACCTATGGCTACACCTTC.

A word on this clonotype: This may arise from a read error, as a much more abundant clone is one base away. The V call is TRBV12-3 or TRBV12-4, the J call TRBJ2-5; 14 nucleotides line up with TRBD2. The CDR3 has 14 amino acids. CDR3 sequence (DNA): TGTGCCAGCAGGACTAGCGGGGGGGGAGAGACCCAGCACTTC. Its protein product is CASRTSGGGETQHF.